This T cell receptor (beta chain) was captured in a study of blood T cell repertoires in COVID-19. The germline CDR1 and CDR2 sequences are SGDLS and YYNGEE. V shed 4 bases, J shed 6 bases, and the junction held 8 bases outside the gene matches. CDR3 length equals 14 residues. Measured with immunoSEQ multiplex PCR; TCRdb has only the in-frame clones, and not every one. The table lists some 97,000 clones, over 75% of them singletons. The gene calls are TRBV9 and TRBJ2-7; 9 nucleotides align to TRBD1. The source is a man under 40 in a cohort sampled during active COVID-19. The specimen sequenced was peripheral blood. CDR3: CASSKGTGFGEQYF. CDR3 coding DNA: TGTGCCAGCAGCAAAGGGACAGGGTTCGGCGAGCAGTACTTC. The entire variable domain, with the rest obtained from reference TRBV9 and TRBJ2-7, is as follows: DSGVTQTPKHLITATGQRVTLRCSPRSGDLSVYWYQQSLDQGLQFLIQYYNGEERAKGNILERFSAQQFPDLHSELNLSSLELGDSALYFCASSKGTGFGEQYFGPGTRLTVT.